Following are 23 T cell receptor beta chains from one sample sequenced in a study of blood T cell repertoires in COVID-19. Measured with immunoSEQ multiplex PCR; TCRdb has only the in-frame clones, and not every one. The sample carries about 280,000 clones, approximately 83% recorded once. Source material: peripheral blood. The receptors stem from a woman aged 50 to 60 who had recovered from COVID-19.

The CDR3 protein is CASSLVSGVSSYEQYF. The CDR3 nucleotides read TGTGCCAGCAGCTTAGTTAGCGGGGTGAGCTCCTACGAGCAGTACTTC. The J gene is TRBJ2-7, the V gene TRBV7-2, with 8 bases fitting TRBD2. The CDR3 runs to 16 residues. V trimming: 1 base; J trimming: 0 bases; junction bases outside the gene matches: 5. From germline, CDR1 is SGHTA and CDR2 FQGNSA.

The chain links TRBV7-6 to TRBJ2-5; TRBD2 matches 8 bases. Germline CDR1 reads SGHVS; CDR2 reads FNYEAQ. Germline trimming cut 1 base from V and 4 bases from J; bases unmatched to any gene: 5. The CDR3 is 15 residues long. The CDR3 loop reads CASSLGSGLAETQYF. The CDR3 DNA reads as TGTGCCAGCAGCTTAGGATCTGGACTAGCAGAGACCCAGTACTTC.

The CDR3 is CASSLGNYNEQFF. The CDR3 DNA reads TGTGCCAGCAGTTTGGGCAACTACAATGAGCAGTTCTTC. The chain has TRBV28 and TRBJ2-1; D remains unclear. The germline V and J ends were trimmed by 3 bases and 3 bases, with 6 bases remaining between them. CDR1 MDHEN and CDR2 SYDVKM come from the germline V gene. This CDR3 spans 13 amino acids.

This clone was observed a few times. The V call is TRBV5-4, the J call TRBJ1-2, with 7 bases that match TRBD1. CDR1 SGHNT and CDR2 YYREEE come from the germline V gene (reference sequence). V lost 4 bases to trimming and J lost 3 bases; unmatched junction nucleotides: 12. The CDR3 is 16 residues long. The CDR3 nucleotides are TGTGCCAGCAGCCCCCGGGACAGTCAACCCCACTATGGCTACACCTTC. Its translation: CASSPRDSQPHYGYTF.

As for this clone: At one of its ends the junction is not consistent with the germline gene, which may arise from a read error. The V gene is TRBV7-9, the J gene TRBJ1-4; TRBD1 matches 7 bases. The CDR3 is made up of 12 amino acids. Per the germline V gene, CDR1 is SEHNR and CDR2 is FQNEAQ (reference sequence). DNA for the CDR3: TGTGCCAGCAGCCAACAACTCGGGACAGCGGTTTTT. Translating it yields CASSQQLGTAVF.

The V call is TRBV5-6, the J call TRBJ2-1; 11 nucleotides agree with TRBD1. The junction had 3 bases not matched to a gene; V was cut back by 4 bases and J by 3 bases. The CDR3 extends over 15 amino acids. Germline V CDR1 and CDR2: SGHDT, YYEEEE. In DNA form, the CDR3 reads TGTGCCAGCAGCCCGGGACAGGGGGACTACAATGAGCAGTTCTTC. This sequence encodes CASSPGQGDYNEQFF.

A single count supports this clone. The chain combines TRBV7-3 with TRBJ1-1; the D is unclear. V shed 4 bases and J shed 4 bases, with 16 bases lying between them. Germline loops: CDR1 SGHTA, CDR2 FQGTGA. This CDR3 is built from 15 residues. Here the CDR3 DNA reads TGTGCCAGCAGCTACTCCGGGGAGGCGAGCACTGAAGCTTTCTTT. Amino acid sequence: CASSYSGEASTEAFF. The whole variable domain, filled in from reference TRBV7-3 and TRBJ1-1, reads GAGVSQTPSNKVTEKGKYVELRCDPISGHTALYWYRQSLGQGPEFLIYFQGTGAADDSGLPNDRFFAVRPEGSVSTLKIQRTERGDSAVYLCASSYSGEASTEAFFGQGTRLTVV.

The chain uses TRBV28 and TRBJ1-2; 9 bases agree with TRBD1. Germline assignment: CDR1 MDHEN and CDR2 SYDVKM. The CDR3 contains 15 residues. The J segment lost 7 bases and the V segment lost 6 bases, leaving 12 bases of the junction unmatched. CDR3 nucleotides: TGTGCCAGCAGGCACCGGGACAGGGTGTCGGGTGGCTACACCTTC. Translated: CASRHRDRVSGGYTF.

V gene TRBV5-1 combines with J gene TRBJ2-7, with 8 positions matching TRBD1. The CDR3 covers 15 residues. CDR1 is SGHRS and CDR2 is YFSETQ in the germline V gene. After removal of 4 bases from V and 0 bases from J, the junction contained 6 bases not matched to a gene. CDR3 amino acids: CASSPRTGSSYEQYF. DNA of the CDR3: TGCGCCAGCAGCCCAAGGACAGGGTCCTCCTACGAGCAGTACTTC.

This chain uses TRBV5-1 with TRBJ2-7; TRBD1 is a possible D gene (7 bases). Germline CDR1 is SGHRS and CDR2 is YFSETQ. V was clipped by 1 base and J by 0 bases, with 17 bases between them. CDR3 length: 17 residues. This CDR3 is CASSLNSGGDSSYEQYF. As DNA, the CDR3 is TGCGCCAGCAGCTTGAACTCCGGCGGGGACAGCTCCTACGAGCAGTACTTC.

The V call is TRBV7-9, the J call TRBJ1-1; possibly TRBD1 for D (5 bases). Germline CDR1 reads SEHNR; CDR2 reads FQNEAQ (reference sequence). The CDR3 contains 13 residues. V lost 4 bases, J lost 1 base, and 7 bases lay in between. Written as DNA, the CDR3 is TGTGCCAGCAGCTCTACAGGGAACACTGAAGCTTTCTTT. As protein: CASSSTGNTEAFF.

This clone was recorded a few times. The chain recombines TRBV3-1 (or the pseudogene TRBV3-2) with TRBJ1-1; D unclear. There are 15 residues in the CDR3. The V and J ends lost 6 bases and 0 bases respectively, with 14 bases between them. In germline, CDR1 is LGHDT, CDR2 YNNKEL (reference sequence). The CDR3, as DNA: TGTGCCAGCAGACCCTCGGGCGGGGTGAACACTGAAGCTTTCTTT. The encoded protein is CASRPSGGVNTEAFF.

The J gene is TRBJ2-7, the V gene TRBV28, with unresolved D. V lost 3 bases and J 0 bases, leaving 9 bases between the germline ends. The CDR3 sequence is 14 residues long. Looked up from germline, CDR1 is MDHEN and CDR2 is SYDVKM. Written as DNA, the CDR3 is TGTGCCAGCAGTTTTGAGAGGAGCTCCTACGAGCAGTACTTC. Translation: CASSFERSSYEQYF.

A single count supports this clone. CDR3 protein: CASRGTTGANVLTF. In nucleotides, the CDR3 is TGTGCCAGCAGAGGGACTACTGGGGCCAACGTCCTGACTTTC. The J gene is TRBJ2-6, the V gene TRBV5-4; 7 bases map to TRBD2. V lost 5 bases, J lost 2 bases, and 1 base stayed unmatched. CDR1 and CDR2 from the germline V gene are SGHNT and YYREEE (reference sequence). CDR3 length equals 14 residues. Looking up the rest from reference TRBV5-4 and TRBJ2-6 gives the full variable domain: ETGVTQSPTHLIKTRGQQVTLRCSSQSGHNTVSWYQQALGQGPQFIFQYYREEENGRGNFPPRFSGLQFPNYSSELNVNALELDDSALYLCASRGTTGANVLTFGAGSRLTVL.

This chain links TRBV4-3 with TRBJ1-4; D might be TRBD1 (5 bases). CDR3 length: 15 residues. Trimming shortened V by 1 base and J by 5 bases, and 11 bases separated the two germline ends. Germline V CDR1 and CDR2: LGHNA, YSLEER. The CDR3 DNA reads TGCGCCAGCAGCCAAGTGACATCAGGGAATGAAAAACTGTTTTTT. Residues: CASSQVTSGNEKLFF.

The rearrangement links TRBV7-2 to TRBJ2-7; D is possibly TRBD2 (6 bases). The CDR3 contains 14 residues. Germline V gene sequence: CDR1 SGHTA, CDR2 FQGNSA. Deletions cut 5 bases from V and 5 bases from J, with 16 bases between. CDR3 sequence (DNA): TGTGCCAGCAGCGGGAGCCTACGGGGGAACGAGCAGTACTTC. It encodes CASSGSLRGNEQYF.

This chain joins TRBV7-2 and TRBJ2-7; perhaps TRBD1 as D (5 bases). Germline V lookup: CDR1 SGHTA, CDR2 FQGNSA. The CDR3 contains 14 residues. V lost 2 bases, J lost 6 bases, and 14 bases lay in between. CDR3 DNA sequence: TGTGCCAGCAGCTTATGGGGCCATGGCGGCGAGCAGTACTTC. Encoded protein: CASSLWGHGGEQYF.

The chain has TRBV2 and TRBJ2-3, with 7 positions matching TRBD1. The CDR3 runs 14 residues. Germline V gives CDR1 SNHLY, CDR2 FYNNEI. The V segment lost 6 bases and the J segment 4 bases; nucleotides outside the gene matches: 7. CDR3 nucleotides: TGTGCCAGCAGGTGGGGACAGCGGCCAGATACGCAGTATTTT. Encoded protein: CASRWGQRPDTQYF.

The V and J genes are TRBV28 and TRBJ2-5, with 11 nucleotides matching TRBD1. V gave up 6 bases and J gave up 2 bases; unmatched junction bases: 5. In germline, CDR1 is MDHEN, CDR2 SYDVKM. CDR3 size: 15 residues. Written as DNA, the CDR3 is TGTGCCAGCAGCCCCCGGGACAGGGGGCAAGAGACCCAGTACTTC. Protein: CASSPRDRGQETQYF.

V usage is TRBV5-1 and J usage is TRBJ1-1; 8 bases align to TRBD1. The germline CDR1 and CDR2 sequences are SGHRS and YFSETQ. V lost 3 bases to trimming and J lost 12 bases; unmatched junction nucleotides: 16. The CDR3 length is 15 residues. The CDR3 DNA reads TGCGCCAGCAGCTCCTCTGGGACAGGACCCGCCGAACCTTTCTTT. Translating gives CASSSSGTGPAEPFF. The entire variable domain, with the rest obtained from reference TRBV5-1 and TRBJ1-1, is as follows: KAGVTQTPRYLIKTRGQQVTLSCSPISGHRSVSWYQQTPGQGLQFLFEYFSETQRNKGNFPGRFSGRQFSNSRSEMNVSTLELGDSALYLCASSSSGTGPAEPFFGQGTRLTVV.

This chain uses TRBV6-5 with TRBJ2-3, with 11 bases aligning to TRBD2. The junction had 5 bases not matched to a gene; V was cut back by 6 bases and J by 3 bases. This CDR3 region has 15 residues. The V gene's germline CDR1 is MNHEY and CDR2 SVGAGI. CDR3 bases: TGTGCCAGCAGGGTACTAGCGGGGGTAACAGATACGCAGTATTTT. It codes for CASRVLAGVTDTQYF.

This CDR3 is CASSSFGGSYNEQFF. CDR3 sequence (DNA): TGTGCCAGCAGTTCATTCGGGGGCTCCTACAATGAGCAGTTCTTC. This chain joins TRBV6-2 or TRBV6-3 and TRBJ2-1; tentatively, D is TRBD2 (6 bases). CDR1 is MNHEY, CDR2 SVGEGT, per germline. The CDR3 covers 15 residues. Trimming took 4 bases from V and 0 from J, leaving 10 bases between them.

This chain joins TRBV27 and TRBJ2-3; TRBD2 matches at 10 bases. V shed 5 bases, J shed 3 bases, and the junction held 11 bases outside the gene matches. This CDR3 contains 17 residues. CDR1 and CDR2 from the germline V gene are MNHEY and SMNVEV (reference sequence). DNA of the CDR3: TGTGCCAGCAGTAAGACCCTTTCAGCGGGAGGGACAGATACGCAGTATTTT. This codes for CASSKTLSAGGTDTQYF.